What follows describes a single TCR beta chain. As yet, its antigen is unknown. TCRdb's copy holds only in-frame clones and misses some; the assay was immunoSEQ multiplex PCR. The sample carries some 110,000 clones, about 90% recorded once. CDR1 and CDR2 from the germline V gene are KGHDR and SFDVKD. This CDR3 comprises 16 residues. The germline V and J ends were trimmed by 6 bases and 0 bases, with 13 bases remaining between them. This record comes from a study of T cell responses to AZD1222 COVID-19 vaccine. Study results and caveats: Spike-specific TCR repertoires showed rising breadth and depth after two AZD1222 doses. Donors, mostly white British, included more females; clonal diversity was possibly underestimated. Reports say nearly half of spike-specific TCRs go after unmutated variant regions. Only 6 or 7 AZD1222 recipients tested seropositive at baseline.

This chain links TRBV24-1 with TRBJ2-2; D not resolved. This TCR was sampled from an adult in good health. Sequencing used peripheral blood, obtained on day 0 of AZD1222 vaccination. The CDR3 coding sequence is TGTGCCACCAGTCCTCGTCGGACCGCGAACACCGGGGAGCTGTTTTTT. Amino acid sequence: CATSPRRTANTGELFF.